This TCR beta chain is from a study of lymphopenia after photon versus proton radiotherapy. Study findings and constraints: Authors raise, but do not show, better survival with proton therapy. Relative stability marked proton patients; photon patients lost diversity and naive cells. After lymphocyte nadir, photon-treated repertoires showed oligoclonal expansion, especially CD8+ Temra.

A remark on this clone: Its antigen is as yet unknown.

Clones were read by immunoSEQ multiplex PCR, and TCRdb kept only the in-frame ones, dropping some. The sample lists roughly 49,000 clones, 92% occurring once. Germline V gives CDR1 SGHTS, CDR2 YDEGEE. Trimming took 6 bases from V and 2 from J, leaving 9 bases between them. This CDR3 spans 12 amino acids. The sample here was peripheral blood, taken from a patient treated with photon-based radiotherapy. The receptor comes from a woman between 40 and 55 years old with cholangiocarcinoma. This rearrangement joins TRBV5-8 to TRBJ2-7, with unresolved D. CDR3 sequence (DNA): TGTGCCAGCAATACAGCCCCCTACGAGCAGTACTTC. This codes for CASNTAPYEQYF.